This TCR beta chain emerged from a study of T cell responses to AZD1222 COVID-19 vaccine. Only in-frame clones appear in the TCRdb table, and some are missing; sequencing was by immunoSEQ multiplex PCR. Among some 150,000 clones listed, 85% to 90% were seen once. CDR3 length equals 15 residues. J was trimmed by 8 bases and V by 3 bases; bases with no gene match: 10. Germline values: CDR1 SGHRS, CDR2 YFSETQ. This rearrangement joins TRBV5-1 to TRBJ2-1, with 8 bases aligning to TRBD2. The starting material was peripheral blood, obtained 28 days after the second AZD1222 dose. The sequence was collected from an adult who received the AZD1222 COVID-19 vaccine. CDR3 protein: CASSSTGTSVDEQFF. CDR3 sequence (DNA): TGCGCCAGCAGCTCCACCGGGACTAGTGTAGATGAGCAGTTCTTC.